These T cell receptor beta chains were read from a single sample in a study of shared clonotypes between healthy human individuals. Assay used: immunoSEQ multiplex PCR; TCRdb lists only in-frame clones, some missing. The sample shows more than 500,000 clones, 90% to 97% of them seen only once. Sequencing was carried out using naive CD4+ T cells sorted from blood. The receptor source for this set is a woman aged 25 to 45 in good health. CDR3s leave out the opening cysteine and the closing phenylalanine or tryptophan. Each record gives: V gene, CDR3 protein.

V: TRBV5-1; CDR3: ASSAETGGDTEAF
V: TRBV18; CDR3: ASSLVEGHQPQH
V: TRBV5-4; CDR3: ASSLPRPNTDTQY
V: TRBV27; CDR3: ASALGRDL
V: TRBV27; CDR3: ASSKSPGGVAGINEQF
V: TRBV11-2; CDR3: ASSTRDYGYT
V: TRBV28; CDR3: ASTIAGGSSYNEQF
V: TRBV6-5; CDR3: ASSYKGRGRRDTQY
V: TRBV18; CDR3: ASSPTTGVEEQY
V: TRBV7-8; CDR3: ASSSALGNPYGYT
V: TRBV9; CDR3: ASSGGLAEYNEQF
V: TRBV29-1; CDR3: SVRGGGGNTIY
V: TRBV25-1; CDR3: ASSGLTSGQGTGELF
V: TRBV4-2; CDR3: ASSQDPGRGAGVRSYEQY
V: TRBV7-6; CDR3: ASSPPAGGGTDTQY
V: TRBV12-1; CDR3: ASSFGTSGSPPWNEQF
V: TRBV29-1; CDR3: SVAQGRSQH
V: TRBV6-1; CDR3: ASRTGSSNQPQH
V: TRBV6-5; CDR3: ASSLGFSSYEQY
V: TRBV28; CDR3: ASSISGGAYEQY
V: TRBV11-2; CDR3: ASSAHHGGTVLGYT
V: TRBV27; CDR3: ASSSRYQGGDNYGYT
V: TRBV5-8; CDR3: ASSFRVGSDTQY
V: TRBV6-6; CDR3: ASSLPGRSYNEQF
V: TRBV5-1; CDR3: ASSLERESHEQF
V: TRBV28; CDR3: ASSLGQGTYGYT
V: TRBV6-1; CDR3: ASSEKGLNTEAF
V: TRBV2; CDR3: ASSEQDEKLF
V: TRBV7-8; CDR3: ASSLWVSGGFTEAF
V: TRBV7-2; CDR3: ASSLGGMGGTFYEQY
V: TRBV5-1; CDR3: ASSPGIPTGMTGELF
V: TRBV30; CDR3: AWDLAGELF
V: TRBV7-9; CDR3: ACGTSSYEQY
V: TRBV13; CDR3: ASSYSGRAKFDEQF
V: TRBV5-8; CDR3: ASSLEGFLSYEQY
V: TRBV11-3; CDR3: ASSLTVGELF
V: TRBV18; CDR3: ASSPPGLAVHEQY
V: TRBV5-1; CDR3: ASTQRPGTDYGYT
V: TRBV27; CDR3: ASSISGRAVGTQY
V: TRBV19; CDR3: ASRETSGSLYNEQF
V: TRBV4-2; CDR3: ASSLGGSGANVLT
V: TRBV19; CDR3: ASSTRQGYYEQY
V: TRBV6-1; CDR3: ASRELAGGEGRGDKNIQY
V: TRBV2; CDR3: ASRARIEQY
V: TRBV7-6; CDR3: ASSLVVTRSDEQF
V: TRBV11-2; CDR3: ASSLADRGQETQY
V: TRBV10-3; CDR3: AISESGAPSYEQY
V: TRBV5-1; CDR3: ASRKDIQETQY
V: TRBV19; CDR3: ASSILAGGTGELF
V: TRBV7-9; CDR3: ASGGGAGEQY
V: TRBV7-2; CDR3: ASSSRTSGNEQF
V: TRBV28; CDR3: ASRRTGATTGELF
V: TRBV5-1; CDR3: ASSGEGSSLTSGSYNEQF
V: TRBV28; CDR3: AAGVGVGEQY
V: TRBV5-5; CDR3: ASSRQGADYGYT
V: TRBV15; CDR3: ATSRDLGGSYEQY
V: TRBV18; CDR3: ASSNSTGTPNTEAF